The subject of this entry is one T cell receptor (beta chain). Clones were sequenced by immunoSEQ multiplex PCR, and TCRdb holds only the in-frame ones, with some missing. Altogether 350,000 to 450,000 clones are present, just over 90% being singletons, with the ten largest covering about 0.78%. The sample originates from a study of blood T cell repertoires in COVID-19. Trimming took 9 bases from V and 7 from J, leaving 12 bases between them. The CDR3 totals 12 residues. The germline CDR1 and CDR2 sequences are KGHDR and SFDVKD. V usage is TRBV24-1 and J usage is TRBJ1-5; possible D gene TRBD1, 5 bases. The sequence was obtained from a woman aged 40 to 50 who had been exposed to COVID-19. Sequenced input: PBMCs or T cells enriched from blood (not recorded which). The CDR3 sequence: CATGGGRQPQHF. The CDR3 DNA is TGTGCCACCGGGGGAGGTCGACAGCCCCAGCATTTT.